This is a list of T cell receptor beta chains from one sample in a study of radiation and T cells in renal cell carcinoma. Some clones are missing from TCRdb's copy, which holds only in-frame ones; the method was immunoSEQ multiplex PCR. There are around 160,000 clones in the sample; about 88% occur only once, and 4.1% lies in the top ten. Source: blood, taken from a patient whose treatment included radiotherapy and nephrectomy. The receptor source for this set is a woman in her 70s with renal cell carcinoma. The CDR3 runs from the conserved cysteine through the conserved F or W. Expanded clones get a size class; other rows say once, few or many, or leave the size out.

J gene	V gene	clone size	CDR3 protein
TRBJ2-1	TRBV19	-	CASSIDGTSGGGPFF
TRBJ2-1	TRBV14	-	CASSPQRSSYNEQFF
TRBJ1-1	TRBV14	-	CASSRSDRGRNTEAFF
TRBJ1-6	TRBV25-1	-	CASSELGGGSPLHF
TRBJ1-4	TRBV5-1	-	CASSFDRAREKLFF
TRBJ2-2	TRBV5-1	-	CASSVSSANTGELFF
TRBJ2-5	TRBV4-2	-	CASSQGGGETQYF
TRBJ2-7	TRBV27	-	CASSFRRDTSSYEQYF
TRBJ1-4	TRBV7-9	-	CASSLPGQGIEKLFF
TRBJ2-3	TRBV19	-	CASSIGQGASDTQYF
TRBJ2-5	TRBV5-6	once	CASSWGDRGQETQYF
TRBJ2-5	TRBV11-2	-	CASSSGLIPGETQYF
TRBJ1-4	TRBV6-5	-	CASSQNWSNEKLFF
TRBJ1-1	TRBV21-1	-	CASSKVRGALNTEAFF
TRBJ1-5	TRBV28	once	CASSLSGSNQPQHF
TRBJ2-3	TRBV13	-	CASTIGGADTQYF
TRBJ2-3	TRBV14	-	CASSQVKKQYTDTQYF
TRBJ2-3	TRBV7-6	-	CASSPVVGLAGAITDTQYF
TRBJ1-1	TRBV19	once	CASSEGVRTEAFF
TRBJ1-2	TRBV13	-	CASSLTLDRATNYGYTF
TRBJ2-5	TRBV7-2	-	CASRQRVGRETQYF
TRBJ1-1	TRBV19	-	CASRPGTGTPEAFF
TRBJ2-1	TRBV7-2	-	CASSSPGLARNEQFF
TRBJ2-1	TRBV9	-	CASSVVRSSYNEQFF
TRBJ2-1	TRBV4-3	-	CASSQGQPWDEQFF
TRBJ2-7	TRBV11-2	-	CASSLAGRAHEQYF
TRBJ1-6	TRBV30	-	CAWSVGKFPGSSHSYNSPLHF
TRBJ2-3	TRBV7-8	few	CASSLEMRGTDTQYF
TRBJ1-2	TRBV5-6	-	CASSGGDGYGYTF
TRBJ2-1	TRBV13	-	CASRKGASGGADEQFF
TRBJ2-7	TRBV5-5	-	CASSLRESSYEQYF
TRBJ2-7	TRBV6-6	-	CASSPPGTNYEQYF
TRBJ2-1	TRBV5-4	-	CASTLRDREFNEQFF
TRBJ2-5	TRBV4-1	-	CASSHPPGLASQETQYF
TRBJ2-7	TRBV5-4	-	CASSSLRDRVYEQYF
TRBJ2-2	TRBV7-3	once	CASALSGTSGYTGELFF